Listed below are T cell receptor beta chains from one sample, sequenced in a study of Graves' ophthalmopathy and Graves' hyperthyroidism. MiXCR, run by TCRdb on the multiplex PCR reads, gives a single entry per CDR3 protein. The data show around 400,000 distinct CDR3 sequences, around 16% seen once. The source material was peripheral blood. The receptors were sampled from a woman younger than 35 with Graves' ophthalmopathy. Each CDR3 is given with its conserved first and last residue. Each record gives: V gene, J gene, clone size, D gene, CDR3 protein, CDR3 DNA. The D gene is left open where the match is weak. Clone size is not always given. Where it is, it says once, few, many or a class for expanded clones.

TRBV12-3/TRBV12-4,TRBJ2-7,-,-,CASSFGGQSEQYF,TGTGCCAGCAGCTTCGGAGGCCAGAGCGAGCAGTACTTC
TRBV12-3/TRBV12-4,TRBJ1-3,many,-,CASSLGRDSGNTIYF,TGTGCCAGCAGTTTAGGGCGGGACTCTGGAAACACCATATATTTT
TRBV4-3,TRBJ2-7,many,TRBD2,CASSQDRTREPSSYEQYF,TGCGCCAGCAGCCAAGATCGTACGCGGGAGCCCTCCTCCTACGAGCAGTACTTC
TRBV28,TRBJ2-7,many,TRBD1,CASSSGQGNSYEQYF,TGTGCCAGCAGTTCGGGACAGGGGAACTCCTACGAGCAGTACTTC
TRBV24-1,TRBJ2-2,many,TRBD1,CATSEGGYTGELFF,TGTGCCACCAGTGAAGGGGGCTACACCGGGGAGCTGTTTTTT
TRBV2,TRBJ2-7,-,-,CASSEAGYPSPEQYF,TGTGCCAGCAGTGAGGCAGGATATCCCTCTCCCGAGCAGTACTTC
TRBV20-1,TRBJ1-2,-,TRBD1,CSAADRGPSSNYGYTF,TGCAGTGCCGCCGACAGGGGTCCTTCCTCTAACTATGGCTACACCTTC
TRBV7-2,TRBJ2-7,-,-,CANSPTGSYEQYF,TGTGCCAACAGCCCGACAGGCTCCTACGAGCAGTACTTC
TRBV20-1,TRBJ2-2,many,-,CSARASGPNTEELFF,TGCAGTGCTAGAGCCAGCGGACCGAACACCGAGGAGCTGTTTTTT
TRBV12-3/TRBV12-4,TRBJ2-5,-,-,CASSLRIVETQYF,TGTGCCAGCAGTTTAAGGATAGTGGAGACCCAGTACTTC
TRBV20-1,TRBJ2-7,many,TRBD1,CSAQDPGTAVSYEQYF,TGCAGTGCCCAGGATCCGGGGACAGCGGTGTCCTACGAGCAGTACTTC
TRBV4-2,TRBJ2-2,many,-,CASSQRRGGPNTGELFF,TGTGCCAGCAGCCAACGGCGGGGCGGACCGAACACCGGGGAGCTGTTTTTT
TRBV20-1,TRBJ1-1,many,-,CSAIHPTNTEAFF,TGTAGTGCTATACATCCGACAAACACTGAAGCTTTCTTT
TRBV27,TRBJ1-2,many,-,CASSLKGFNYGYTF,TGTGCCAGCAGTTTGAAAGGGTTTAACTATGGCTACACCTTC
TRBV5-1,TRBJ2-7,many,TRBD2,CASNFGGGYSYEQYF,TGCGCCAGCAACTTCGGCGGGGGGTACTCCTACGAGCAGTACTTC
TRBV27,TRBJ2-4,many,-,CASSPIEGIQYF,TGTGCCAGCAGCCCGATCGAGGGCATTCAGTACTTC
TRBV11-2,TRBJ2-5,many,-,CASSPGALDQETQYF,TGTGCCAGCAGCCCGGGGGCACTCGATCAAGAGACCCAGTACTTC
TRBV11-1,TRBJ2-7,-,TRBD2,CASSFLSSGLAMSSYEQYF,TGTGCCAGCAGCTTTCTCTCCTCGGGACTAGCTATGAGCTCCTACGAGCAGTACTTC
TRBV20-1,TRBJ2-2,many,-,CSASRGTGELFF,TGCAGTGCTAGTAGGGGAACCGGGGAGCTGTTTTTT
TRBV30,TRBJ2-2,many,-,CAWRPGLIHGELFF,TGTGCCTGGAGGCCGGGACTGATTCACGGGGAGCTGTTTTTT
TRBV5-1,TRBJ1-3,many,-,CASSLWSGNTIYF,TGCGCCAGCAGCTTGTGGTCTGGAAACACCATATATTTT
TRBV28,TRBJ2-7,-,TRBD1,CASRRDSTFYEQYF,TGTGCCAGCAGGAGGGACAGCACCTTCTACGAGCAGTACTTC
TRBV6-4,TRBJ1-2,-,TRBD1,CASSLDGTGGGYGYTF,TGTGCCAGCAGCTTAGACGGGACAGGGGGCGGCTATGGCTACACCTTC
TRBV6-1,TRBJ2-5,-,TRBD1,CASTLGQGRGETQYF,TGTGCCAGCACTCTCGGACAGGGTAGGGGAGAGACCCAGTACTTC
TRBV7-3,TRBJ1-6,many,-,CASSDNRVYGSPLHF,TGTGCCAGCAGCGACAACAGGGTTTACGGGTCACCCCTCCACTTT
TRBV6-1,TRBJ1-5,-,TRBD1,CASSPTGAGNQPQHF,TGTGCCAGCAGCCCGACAGGGGCGGGCAATCAGCCCCAGCATTTT
TRBV6-2/TRBV6-3,TRBJ1-2,many,-,CASSYPTLGDGYGYTF,TGTGCCAGCAGTTACCCAACCCTGGGGGATGGCTATGGCTACACCTTC
TRBV7-2,TRBJ1-1,many,-,CASSPRAPGFWDTEAFF,TGTGCCAGCAGCCCTAGGGCCCCTGGGTTCTGGGACACTGAAGCTTTCTTT